This T cell receptor (beta chain) was observed in a study of T cell responses to AZD1222 COVID-19 vaccine. Libraries were prepared by immunoSEQ multiplex PCR; TCRdb keeps only in-frame clonotypes and omits some of them. The table shows around 130,000 clones, with 85% to 90% occurring only once. The clonotype originates from an adult in good health. This specimen was peripheral blood, taken on day 0 of AZD1222 vaccination.

CDR3 in amino acids: CASSLDLSLQEGGYTF. The CDR3, as DNA: TGTGCCAGCAGTTTAGATCTTTCCCTTCAAGAGGGTGGCTACACCTTC. The chain links TRBV28 to TRBJ1-2; D gene ambiguous. Germline-derived CDR1 and CDR2 are MDHEN and SYDVKM. The CDR3 consists of 16 residues. V shed 2 bases and J shed 7 bases, with 20 bases lying between them.